The 2 T cell receptor beta chains presented below share a single source sample, sequenced in a study of tumor-infiltrating lymphocytes in primary liver carcinoma. RNA and DNA were co-extracted from about 19-30 mg of unsorted bulk tissue. A constant-region primer primed TCR beta cDNA synthesis from about 530 ng of total RNA. Employing slightly modified ARM-PCR, three nested multiplex PCR rounds were run, and these gave rise to the TCR beta libraries. In the first two PCR rounds, TRBV1-TRBV30 forward primers were paired with a C-beta reverse primer, and each round lasted approximately 9 cycles. TCRdb re-called the multiplex PCR reads with MiXCR, one entry per CDR3 protein. In the table there are approximately 46,000 distinct CDR3 sequences, 75% of which are singletons. The sequenced sample consisted of tumor-adjacent normal liver tissue. These receptors all come from a woman in her 30s with primary liver carcinoma and hepatitis B virus infection.

This clonotype turned up a few times. The chain recombines TRBV28 with TRBJ2-7; TRBD1 might be the D (6 bases). CDR3 length: 15 amino acids. V was pared by 8 bases and J by 4 bases, with 21 bases between. CDR1 and CDR2 (germline): MDHEN, SYDVKM. CDR3 nucleotides: TGTGCCAGCGGCTTTTTGGGGACACCCAATTACGAGCAGTACTTC. Translated, it gives CASGFLGTPNYEQYF.

This sequence joins TRBV11-2 and TRBJ2-4; tentatively, D is TRBD2 (5 bases). Germline CDR1 SGHAT, CDR2 FQNNGV. V was cut by 0 bases and J by 0 bases, with 12 bases left in between. The CDR3 consists of 17 residues. The DNA of the CDR3 is TGTGCCAGCAGCTTAGATCTAGGGAGCTCAGCCAAAAACATTCAGTACTTC. Translating it yields CASSLDLGSSAKNIQYF.